The clone carrying this T cell receptor (beta chain) was counted ten times or more. Its antigen is not known. The V end lost 4 bases, the J end lost 3 bases, and 16 bases lay between the germline ends. Germline assignment: CDR1 SGHDT and CDR2 YYEEEE. CDR3 length equals 15 residues. Every sequencing run generated in excess of 160 million TCR-beta sequences. These sequences covered 15-18 subjects. TCRdb redid the calling of the 5' RACE reads with MiXCR, one entry per CDR3 protein. In the table there are more than 60,000 distinct CDR3 sequences, 3.5% to 4.5% of which are singletons. This sample is drawn from a study of neurological immune-mediated disorders. Overall study findings and caveats: Across subjects, no CDR3 amino acid sequence appeared in expanded clones of more than one subject, a finding that suggested private repertoires in all groups. With the multiple sclerosis repertoire cluster, neither clinical nor MRI features showed any association. The greatest degree of TCR clonal expansion was observed in HTLV-1-associated myelopathy, with the lowest in multiple sclerosis, below that of healthy controls.

This clonotype was sampled from a woman in her forties or fifties with multiple sclerosis. Sequencing used PBMCs. This chain links TRBV5-6 with TRBJ1-2; D gene ambiguous. CDR3 amino acids: CASSPLKEFDYGYTF. The CDR3 DNA follows: TGTGCCAGCAGCCCCCTAAAGGAGTTTGACTATGGCTACACCTTC.